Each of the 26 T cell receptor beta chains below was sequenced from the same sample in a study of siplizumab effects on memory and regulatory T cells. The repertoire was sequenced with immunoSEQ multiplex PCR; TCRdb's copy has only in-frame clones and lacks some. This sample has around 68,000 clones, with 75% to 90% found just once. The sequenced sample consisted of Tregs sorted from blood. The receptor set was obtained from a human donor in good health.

CDR3 sequence (DNA): TGCAGCCACCTGTCAGGGGTAGAGACCCAGTACTTC. Encoded protein: CSHLSGVETQYF. V gene TRBV29-1 combines with J gene TRBJ2-5, with D maybe TRBD1 (6 bases). CDR1 and CDR2 from the germline V gene are SQVTM and ANQGSEA. V was trimmed by 8 bases and J by 4 bases, leaving 14 bases between them. The CDR3 length is 12 residues.

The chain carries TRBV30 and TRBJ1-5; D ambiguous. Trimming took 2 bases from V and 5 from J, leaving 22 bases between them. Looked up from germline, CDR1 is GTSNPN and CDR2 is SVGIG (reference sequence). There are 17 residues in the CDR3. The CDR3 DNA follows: TGTGCCTGGAGTATCACGCTAAAAATTGGCCCAGATCAGCCCCAGCATTTT. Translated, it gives CAWSITLKIGPDQPQHF.

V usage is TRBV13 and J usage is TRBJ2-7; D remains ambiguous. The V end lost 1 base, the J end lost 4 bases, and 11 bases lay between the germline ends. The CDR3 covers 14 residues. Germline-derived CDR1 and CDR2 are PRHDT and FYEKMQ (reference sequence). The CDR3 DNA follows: TGTGCCAGCAGCTTAGCACTCTACTCTTACGAGCAGTACTTC. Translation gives CASSLALYSYEQYF. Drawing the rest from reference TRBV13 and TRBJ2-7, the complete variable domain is AAGVIQSPRHLIKEKRETATLKCYPIPRHDTVYWYQQGPGQDPQFLISFYEKMQSDKGSIPDRFSAQQFSDYHSELNMSSLELGDSALYFCASSLALYSYEQYFGPGTRLTVT.

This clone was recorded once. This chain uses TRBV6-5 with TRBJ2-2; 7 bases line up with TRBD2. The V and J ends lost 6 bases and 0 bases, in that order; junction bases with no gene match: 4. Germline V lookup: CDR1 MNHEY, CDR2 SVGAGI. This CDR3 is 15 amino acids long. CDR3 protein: CASRRDYTNTGELFF. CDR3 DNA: TGTGCCAGCAGGAGGGACTACACGAACACCGGGGAGCTGTTTTTT.

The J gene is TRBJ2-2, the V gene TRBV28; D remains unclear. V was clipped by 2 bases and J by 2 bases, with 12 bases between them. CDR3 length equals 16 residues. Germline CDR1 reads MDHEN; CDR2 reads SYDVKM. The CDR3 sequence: CASSLRTVANTGELFF. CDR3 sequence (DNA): TGTGCCAGCAGTTTACGCACAGTAGCAAACACCGGGGAGCTGTTTTTT.

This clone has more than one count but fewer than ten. The CDR3 protein is CASSQVSTRWNEQFF. For the CDR3, the DNA is TGCGCCAGCAGCCAAGTTTCTACCCGCTGGAATGAGCAGTTCTTC. This rearrangement joins TRBV4-3 to TRBJ2-1; D not resolved. The germline CDR1 and CDR2 sequences are LGHNA and YSLEER. Trimming pared 1 base from V and 7 bases from J, leaving 14 bases between. The CDR3 is 15 residues long.

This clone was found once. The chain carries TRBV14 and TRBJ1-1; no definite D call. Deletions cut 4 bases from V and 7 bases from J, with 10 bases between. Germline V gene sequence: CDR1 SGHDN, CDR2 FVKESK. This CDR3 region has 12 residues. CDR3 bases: TGTGCCAGCAGCCCACCAGACGGTGAAGCTTTCTTT. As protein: CASSPPDGEAFF.

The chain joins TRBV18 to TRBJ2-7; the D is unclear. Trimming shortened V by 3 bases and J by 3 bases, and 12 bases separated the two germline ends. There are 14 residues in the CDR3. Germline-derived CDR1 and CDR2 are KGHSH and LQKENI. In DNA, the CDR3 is TGTGCCAGCTCACCCTCAAGAGTCCTCTACGAGCAGTACTTC. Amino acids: CASSPSRVLYEQYF.

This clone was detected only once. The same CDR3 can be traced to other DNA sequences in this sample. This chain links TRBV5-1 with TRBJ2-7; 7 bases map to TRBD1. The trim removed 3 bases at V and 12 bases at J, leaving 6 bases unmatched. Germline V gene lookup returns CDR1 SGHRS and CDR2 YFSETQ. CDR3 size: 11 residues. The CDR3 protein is CASSSPGQLYF. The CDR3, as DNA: TGCGCCAGCAGCTCGCCGGGACAGCTGTACTTC.

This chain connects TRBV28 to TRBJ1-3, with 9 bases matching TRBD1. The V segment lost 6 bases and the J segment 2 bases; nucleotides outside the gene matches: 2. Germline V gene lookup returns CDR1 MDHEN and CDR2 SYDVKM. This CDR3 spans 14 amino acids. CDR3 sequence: CASSGTGTGNTIYF. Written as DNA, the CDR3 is TGTGCCAGCAGCGGGACAGGGACTGGAAACACCATATATTTT.

The CDR3 nucleotides read TGTGCCAGCAGCTTTACCGGGAATGAGCAGTTCTTC. This gives the protein CASSFTGNEQFF. V is TRBV7-8 and J is TRBJ2-1; no firm D call. The CDR3 is made up of 12 amino acids. Trimming cost V 3 bases and J 7 bases, with 7 bases left between them. In germline, CDR1 is SGHVS, CDR2 FQNEAQ. Full variable domain (rest looked up from reference TRBV7-8 and TRBJ2-1): GAGVSQSPRYKVAKRGQDVALRCDPISGHVSLFWYQQALGQGPEFLTYFQNEAQLDKSGLPSDRFFAERPEGSVSTLKIQRTQQEDSAVYLCASSFTGNEQFFGPGTRLTVL.

CDR3 nucleotide sequence: TGTGCCAGCAGCAAGACAGGGGTGGGGACTGAAGCTTTCTTT. It specifies CASSKTGVGTEAFF. The chain joins TRBV7-9 to TRBJ1-1; the match to TRBD1 covers 8 bases. The CDR3 runs 14 residues. After removal of 5 bases from V and 5 bases from J, the junction contained 7 bases not matched to a gene. Per the germline V gene, CDR1 is SEHNR and CDR2 is FQNEAQ (reference sequence). The full variable domain, its missing parts supplied by reference TRBV7-9 and TRBJ1-1, is DTGVSQNPRHKITKRGQNVTFRCDPISEHNRLYWYRQTLGQGPEFLTYFQNEAQLEKSRLLSDRFSAERPKGSFSTLEIQRTEQGDSAMYLCASSKTGVGTEAFFGQGTRLTVV.

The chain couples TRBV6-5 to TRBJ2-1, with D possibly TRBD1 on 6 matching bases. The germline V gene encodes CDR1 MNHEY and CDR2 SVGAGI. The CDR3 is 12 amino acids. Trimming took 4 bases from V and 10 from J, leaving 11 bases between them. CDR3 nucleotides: TGTGCCAGCAGTTTCGCCACAGGGGAGCAGTTCTTC. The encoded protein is CASSFATGEQFF.

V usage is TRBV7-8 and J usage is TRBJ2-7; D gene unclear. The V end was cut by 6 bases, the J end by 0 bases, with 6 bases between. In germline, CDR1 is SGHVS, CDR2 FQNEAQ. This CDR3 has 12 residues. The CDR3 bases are TGTGCCAGCAGTGGCAACTCCTACGAGCAGTACTTC. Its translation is CASSGNSYEQYF. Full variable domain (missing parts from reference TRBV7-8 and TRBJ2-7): GAGVSQSPRYKVAKRGQDVALRCDPISGHVSLFWYQQALGQGPEFLTYFQNEAQLDKSGLPSDRFFAERPEGSVSTLKIQRTQQEDSAVYLCASSGNSYEQYFGPGTRLTVT.

This chain's CDR3 is CASSSKGRLNSGNTIYF. In DNA, the CDR3 is TGTGCCAGCAGCTCCAAGGGACGGCTTAACTCTGGAAACACCATATATTTT. V is TRBV13 and J is TRBJ1-3; possibly TRBD1 for D (5 bases). The CDR3 has 17 residues. Trimming removed 4 bases at V and 0 bases at J, with 16 bases between. The germline CDR1 and CDR2 sequences are PRHDT and FYEKMQ (reference sequence).

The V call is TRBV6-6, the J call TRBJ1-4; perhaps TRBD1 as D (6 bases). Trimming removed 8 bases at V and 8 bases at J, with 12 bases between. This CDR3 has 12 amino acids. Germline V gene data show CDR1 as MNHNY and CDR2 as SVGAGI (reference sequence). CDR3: CASGGTWEKLFF. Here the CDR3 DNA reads TGTGCCAGCGGAGGGACATGGGAAAAACTGTTTTTT.

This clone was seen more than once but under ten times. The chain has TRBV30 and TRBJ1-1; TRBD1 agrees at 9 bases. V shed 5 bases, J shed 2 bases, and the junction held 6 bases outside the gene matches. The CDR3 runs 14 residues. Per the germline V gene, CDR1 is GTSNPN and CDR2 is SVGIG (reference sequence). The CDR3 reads CAWLHRGRNTEAFF. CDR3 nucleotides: TGTGCCTGGCTCCACAGGGGGCGAAACACTGAAGCTTTCTTT.

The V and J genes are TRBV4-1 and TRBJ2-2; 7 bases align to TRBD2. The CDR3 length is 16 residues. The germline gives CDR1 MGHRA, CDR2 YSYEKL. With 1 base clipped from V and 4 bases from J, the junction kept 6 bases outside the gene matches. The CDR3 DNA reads TGCGCCAGCAGCCAAGGGGAGGGGTCTATCACCGGGGAGCTGTTTTTT. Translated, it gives CASSQGEGSITGELFF.

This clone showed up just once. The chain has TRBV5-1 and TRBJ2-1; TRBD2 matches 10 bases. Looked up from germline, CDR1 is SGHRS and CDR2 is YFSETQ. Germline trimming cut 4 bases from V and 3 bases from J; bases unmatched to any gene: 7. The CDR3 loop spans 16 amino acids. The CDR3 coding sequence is TGCGCCAGCAGCAGACAAGCGGGAGGGGTCTACAATGAGCAGTTCTTC. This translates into CASSRQAGGVYNEQFF.

This chain's CDR3 is CASRPPLGGTGELFF. For the CDR3, the DNA is TGTGCCAGCAGGCCACCCCTCGGGGGCACCGGGGAGCTGTTTTTT. The chain employs TRBV7-2 and TRBJ2-2; TRBD2 might be the D (6 bases). This CDR3 is 15 amino acids long. Between the trimmed V and J ends, which lost 6 bases and 4 bases, there was a span of 15 bases. Germline V gives CDR1 SGHTA, CDR2 FQGNSA. The full variable domain, completed using reference TRBV7-2 and TRBJ2-2, is GAGVSQSPSNKVTEKGKDVELRCDPISGHTALYWYRQSLGQGLEFLIYFQGNSAPDKSGLPSDRFSAERTGGSVSTLTIQRTQQEDSAVYLCASRPPLGGTGELFFGEGSRLTVL.

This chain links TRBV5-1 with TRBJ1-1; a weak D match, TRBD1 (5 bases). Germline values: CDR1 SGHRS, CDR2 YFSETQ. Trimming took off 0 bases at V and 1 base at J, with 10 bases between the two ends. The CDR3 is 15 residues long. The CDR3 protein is CASSLVGRPNTEAFF. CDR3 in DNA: TGCGCCAGCAGCTTGGTGGGACGGCCGAACACTGAAGCTTTCTTT.

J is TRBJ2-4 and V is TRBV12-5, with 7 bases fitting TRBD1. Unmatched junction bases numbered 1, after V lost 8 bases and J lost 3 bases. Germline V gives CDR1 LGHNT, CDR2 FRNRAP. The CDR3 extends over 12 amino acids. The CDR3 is CASTGVKNIQYF. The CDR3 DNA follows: TGTGCTAGTACAGGGGTCAAAAACATTCAGTACTTC. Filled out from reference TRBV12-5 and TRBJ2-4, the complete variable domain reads DARVTQTPRHKVTEMGQEVTMRCQPILGHNTVFWYRQTMMQGLELLAYFRNRAPLDDSGMPKDRFSAEMPDATLATLKIQPSEPRDSAVYFCASTGVKNIQYFGAGTRLSVL.

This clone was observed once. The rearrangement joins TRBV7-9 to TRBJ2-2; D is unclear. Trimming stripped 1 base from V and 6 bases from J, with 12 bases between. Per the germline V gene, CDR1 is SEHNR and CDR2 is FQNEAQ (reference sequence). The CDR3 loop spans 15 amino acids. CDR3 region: CASSLGSGRPGELFF. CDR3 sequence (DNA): TGTGCCAGCAGCTTAGGATCTGGTAGACCCGGGGAGCTGTTTTTT.

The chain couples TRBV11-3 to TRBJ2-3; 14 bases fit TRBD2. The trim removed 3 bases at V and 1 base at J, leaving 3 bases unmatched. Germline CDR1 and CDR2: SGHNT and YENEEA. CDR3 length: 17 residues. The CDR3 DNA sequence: TGTGCCAGCAGCTTTGGGACTAGCGGGAGTCGCACAGATACGCAGTATTTT. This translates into CASSFGTSGSRTDTQYF.

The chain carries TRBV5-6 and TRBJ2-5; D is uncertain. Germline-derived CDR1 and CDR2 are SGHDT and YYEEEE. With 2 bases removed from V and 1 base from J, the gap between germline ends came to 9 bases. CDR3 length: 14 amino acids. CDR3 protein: CASSLGPGQETQYF. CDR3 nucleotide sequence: TGTGCCAGCAGCTTAGGACCGGGCCAAGAGACCCAGTACTTC.

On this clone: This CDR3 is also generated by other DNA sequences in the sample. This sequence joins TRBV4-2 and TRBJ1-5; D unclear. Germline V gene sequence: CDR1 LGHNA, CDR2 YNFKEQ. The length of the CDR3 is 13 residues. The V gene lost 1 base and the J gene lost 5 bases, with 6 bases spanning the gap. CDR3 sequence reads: CASSQAGDQPQHF. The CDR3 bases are TGTGCCAGCAGCCAAGCGGGAGATCAGCCCCAGCATTTT.